A selection of T cell receptor beta chains follows, all from one sample in a study of cytomegalovirus exposure and HLA in healthy donors. Libraries were prepared by immunoSEQ multiplex PCR; TCRdb keeps only in-frame clonotypes and omits some of them. The table has under 140,000 clones, approximately 83% seen once. The specimen was PBMCs. These receptors came from a man aged 35 to 55 in good health and CMV-seronegative. Both conserved end residues are part of each CDR3.

J gene,V gene,CDR3 protein
TRBJ2-5,TRBV5-6,CASSSQGSQETQYF
TRBJ2-3,TRBV6-5,CASSYIGQSTDTQYF
TRBJ1-6,TRBV5-6,CASSNLGWDRGDSPLHF
TRBJ1-6,TRBV6-6,CASTVDRGYSPLHF
TRBJ1-6,TRBV28,CASRAVGDTFPPLHF
TRBJ1-5,TRBV5-6,CASSLTGNQPQHF
TRBJ1-1,TRBV5-8,CASSLLIRGANTEAFF
TRBJ1-1,TRBV5-1,CASSDEAGFAQRGGTEAFF
TRBJ2-1,TRBV5-1,CASSLELAGGFNEQFF
TRBJ1-5,TRBV7-9,CASSAGEPQHF
TRBJ1-1,TRBV28,CASDGARANTEAFF
TRBJ1-2,TRBV2,CASSERGTNYGYTF
TRBJ1-6,TRBV6-1,CASSGESSYNSPLHF
TRBJ2-3,TRBV6-1,CASSEESGLLYTDTQYF
TRBJ1-6,TRBV7-8,CASSLGAGGSPLHF
TRBJ2-7,TRBV9,CASSPRTGGYEQYF
TRBJ2-2,TRBV29-1,CSVAASKNRASGGYLNTGELFF
TRBJ2-7,TRBV28,CASSTTRQGPNYEQYF
TRBJ2-3,TRBV29-1,CSAQGTLTVSDTQYF
TRBJ2-7,TRBV28,CASRPTGNSYEQYF
TRBJ2-1,TRBV19,CASSVRNEQFF
TRBJ2-5,TRBV5-1,CASSTETWGPETQYF
TRBJ2-1,TRBV5-1,CASSLGHQGPSEQFF
TRBJ1-1,TRBV7-9,CASSFLTEGTEAFF
TRBJ2-1,TRBV19,CASSTYGGSSYNEQFF
TRBJ1-1,TRBV19,CASSPLPRQGSEAFF
TRBJ2-1,TRBV19,CASHGQGGNEQFF
TRBJ2-2,TRBV5-1,CASSLSLGQGFFAGELFF
TRBJ1-1,TRBV7-2,CASSLDGIYEAFF
TRBJ1-6,TRBV6-1,CASSEGLINSPLHF
TRBJ2-2,TRBV7-7,CASSPILQGATGELFF
TRBJ2-3,TRBV5-4,CASSLGDRGGTDTQYF
TRBJ2-7,TRBV6-6,CASSYGLAGNSYEQYF
TRBJ1-4,TRBV5-1,CASSFSGVNEKLFF
TRBJ2-1,TRBV19,CASRTSGGANNEQFF
TRBJ1-2,TRBV7-3,CASGGQGYGYTF
TRBJ2-3,TRBV10-3,CAITLTPTDTQYF
TRBJ2-3,TRBV7-9,CASSLSPDTQYF
TRBJ1-5,TRBV6-6,CASSRGVSQPQHF
TRBJ2-2,TRBV7-8,CASSPPGQGLTGELFF
TRBJ1-1,TRBV28,CASSFSGTVNTEAFF
TRBJ1-1,TRBV4-1,CASSQEDTDEAFF
TRBJ1-1,TRBV6-1,CASTPSRGNTEAFF
TRBJ1-4,TRBV6-5,CASTKQGSYEKLFF
TRBJ2-3,TRBV2,CASSRTEDKDTQYF
TRBJ2-7,TRBV7-2,CASSLVMSSGYEQYF
TRBJ1-3,TRBV6-8,CASSRGTGTTIRNSGNTIYF
TRBJ2-1,TRBV5-4,CASSVAGGYYNEQFF
TRBJ2-1,TRBV5-1,CASSLGGGSSYNEQFF
TRBJ2-3,TRBV5-1,CASSSGQIHTQYF
TRBJ2-7,TRBV27,CASSLTGEGYYEQYF
TRBJ1-2,TRBV28,CATEDRRTSRYTF
TRBJ1-1,TRBV5-8,CASSLALTENTEAFF
TRBJ1-1,TRBV6-1,CASSEALQAMNTEAFF